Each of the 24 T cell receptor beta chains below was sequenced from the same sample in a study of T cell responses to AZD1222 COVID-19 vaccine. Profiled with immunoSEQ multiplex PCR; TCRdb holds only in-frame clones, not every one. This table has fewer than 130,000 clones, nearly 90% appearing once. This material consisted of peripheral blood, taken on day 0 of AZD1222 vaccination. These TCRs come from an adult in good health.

Here the CDR3 reads CASSKPRGGSYTF. For the CDR3, the DNA is TGTGCCAGCAGCAAACCCAGGGGAGGAAGCTACACCTTC. The genes are TRBV21-1 and TRBJ1-2. TRBV21-1 is termed a pseudogene. The CDR3 consists of 13 residues.

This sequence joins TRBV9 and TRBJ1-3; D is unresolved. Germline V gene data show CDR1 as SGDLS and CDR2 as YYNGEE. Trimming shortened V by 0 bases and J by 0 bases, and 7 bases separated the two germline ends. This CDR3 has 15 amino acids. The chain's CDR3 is CASSVGLDSGNTIYF. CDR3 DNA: TGTGCCAGCAGCGTAGGCTTGGACTCTGGAAACACCATATATTTT.

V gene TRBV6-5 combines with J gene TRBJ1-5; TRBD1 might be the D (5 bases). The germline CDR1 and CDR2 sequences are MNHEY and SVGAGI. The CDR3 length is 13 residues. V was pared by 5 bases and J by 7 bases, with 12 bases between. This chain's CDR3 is CASSRDGAQPQHF. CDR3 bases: TGTGCCAGCAGTCGGGACGGCGCCCAGCCCCAGCATTTT.

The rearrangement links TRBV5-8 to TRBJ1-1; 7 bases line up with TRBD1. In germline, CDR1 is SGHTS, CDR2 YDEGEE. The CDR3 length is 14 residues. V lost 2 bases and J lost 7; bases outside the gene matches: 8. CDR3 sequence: CASSFTDRAGEAFF. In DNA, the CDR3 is TGTGCCAGCAGCTTTACCGACAGGGCGGGTGAAGCTTTCTTT.

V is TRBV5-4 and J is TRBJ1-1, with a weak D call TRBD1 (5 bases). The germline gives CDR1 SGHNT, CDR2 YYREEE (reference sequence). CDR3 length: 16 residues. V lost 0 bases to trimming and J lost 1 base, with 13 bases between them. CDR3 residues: CASSLGQGPPNTEAFF. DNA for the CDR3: TGTGCCAGCAGCTTGGGCCAGGGCCCCCCGAACACTGAAGCTTTCTTT.

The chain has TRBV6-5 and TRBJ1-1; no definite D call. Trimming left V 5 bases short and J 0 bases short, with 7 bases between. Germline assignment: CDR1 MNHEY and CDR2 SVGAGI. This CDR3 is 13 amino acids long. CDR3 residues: CASSRTVNTEAFF. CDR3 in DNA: TGTGCCAGCAGTCGGACGGTGAACACTGAAGCTTTCTTT.

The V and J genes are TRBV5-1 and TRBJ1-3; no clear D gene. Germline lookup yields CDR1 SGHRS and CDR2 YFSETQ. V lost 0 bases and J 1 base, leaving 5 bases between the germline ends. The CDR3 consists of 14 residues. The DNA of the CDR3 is TGCGCCAGCAGCTTGGGTCTATCTGGAAACACCATATATTTT. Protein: CASSLGLSGNTIYF.

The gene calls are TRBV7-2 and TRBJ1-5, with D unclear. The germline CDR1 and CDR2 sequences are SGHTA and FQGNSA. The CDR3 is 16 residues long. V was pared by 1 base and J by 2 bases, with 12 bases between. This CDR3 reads CASSLVSSGGNQPQHF. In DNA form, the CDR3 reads TGTGCCAGCAGCTTAGTCTCGAGCGGGGGCAATCAGCCCCAGCATTTT.

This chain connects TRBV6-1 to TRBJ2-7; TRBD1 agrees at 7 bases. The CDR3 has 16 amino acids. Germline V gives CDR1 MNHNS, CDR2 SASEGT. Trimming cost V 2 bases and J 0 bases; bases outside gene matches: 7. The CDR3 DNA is TGTGCCAGCAGTGAATCCCTTTGGGACAGCTCCTACGAGCAGTACTTC. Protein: CASSESLWDSSYEQYF.

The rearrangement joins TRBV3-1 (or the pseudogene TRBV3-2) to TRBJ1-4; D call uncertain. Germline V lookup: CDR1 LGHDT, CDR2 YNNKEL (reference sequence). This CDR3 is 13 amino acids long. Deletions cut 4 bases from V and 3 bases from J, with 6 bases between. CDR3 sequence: CASSLVPNEKLFF. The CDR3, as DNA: TGTGCCAGCAGCCTCGTCCCTAATGAAAAACTGTTTTTT.

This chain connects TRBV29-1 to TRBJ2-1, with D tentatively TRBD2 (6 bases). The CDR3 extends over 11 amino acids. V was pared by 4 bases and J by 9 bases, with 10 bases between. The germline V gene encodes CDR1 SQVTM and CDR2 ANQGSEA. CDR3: CSVGSGVEQFF. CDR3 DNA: TGCAGCGTTGGTTCGGGGGTTGAGCAGTTCTTC.

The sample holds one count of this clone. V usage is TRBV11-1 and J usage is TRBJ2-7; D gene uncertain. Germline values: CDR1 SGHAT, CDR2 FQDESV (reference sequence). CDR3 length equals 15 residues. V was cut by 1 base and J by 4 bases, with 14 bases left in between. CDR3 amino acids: CASSLEGMRKYEQYF. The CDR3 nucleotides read TGTGCCAGCAGCTTAGAGGGTATGAGAAAATACGAGCAGTACTTC. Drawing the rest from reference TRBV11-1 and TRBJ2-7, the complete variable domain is EAEVAQSPRYKITEKSQAVAFWCDPISGHATLYWYRQILGQGPELLVQFQDESVVDDSQLPKDRFSAERLKGVDSTLKIQPAELGDSAMYLCASSLEGMRKYEQYFGPGTRLTVT.

The DNA for the CDR3 is TGTGCCAGCAGTCGCGGGGCTGCCTACGAGCAGTACTTC. It encodes CASSRGAAYEQYF. The J gene is TRBJ2-7, the V gene TRBV27, with D possibly TRBD2 on 6 matching bases. CDR3 length: 13 amino acids. The germline V gene has CDR1 MNHEY and CDR2 SMNVEV (reference sequence). Trimming cost V 5 bases and J 2 bases, with 10 bases left between them.

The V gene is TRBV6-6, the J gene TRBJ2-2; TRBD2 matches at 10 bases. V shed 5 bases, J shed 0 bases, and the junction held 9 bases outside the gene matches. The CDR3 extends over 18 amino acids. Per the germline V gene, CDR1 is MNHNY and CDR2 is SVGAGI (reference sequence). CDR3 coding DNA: TGTGCCAGCAGTCCCTGGAGTAGCGGGGGGCCGAACACCGGGGAGCTGTTTTTT. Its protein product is CASSPWSSGGPNTGELFF.

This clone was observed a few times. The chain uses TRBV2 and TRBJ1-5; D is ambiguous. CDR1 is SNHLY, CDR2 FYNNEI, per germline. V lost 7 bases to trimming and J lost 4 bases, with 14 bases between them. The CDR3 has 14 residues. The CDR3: CASNPQVTNQPQHF. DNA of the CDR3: TGTGCCAGCAACCCCCAGGTGACTAATCAGCCCCAGCATTTT.

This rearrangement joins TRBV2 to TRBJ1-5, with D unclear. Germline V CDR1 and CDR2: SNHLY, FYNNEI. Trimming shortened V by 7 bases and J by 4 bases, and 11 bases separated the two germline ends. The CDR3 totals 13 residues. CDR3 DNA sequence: TGTGCCAGCACCGCTTGGGGAAATCAGCCCCAGCATTTT. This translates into CASTAWGNQPQHF.

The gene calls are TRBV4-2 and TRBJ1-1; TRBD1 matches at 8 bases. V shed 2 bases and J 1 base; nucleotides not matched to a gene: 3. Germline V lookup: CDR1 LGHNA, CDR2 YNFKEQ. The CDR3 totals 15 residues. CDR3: CASSQMDRANTEAFF. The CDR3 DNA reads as TGTGCCAGCAGCCAAATGGACAGGGCGAACACTGAAGCTTTCTTT.

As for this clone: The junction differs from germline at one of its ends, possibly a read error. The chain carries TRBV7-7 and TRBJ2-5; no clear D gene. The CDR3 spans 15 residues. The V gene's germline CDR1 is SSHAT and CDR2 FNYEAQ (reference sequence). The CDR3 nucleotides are TGTGCTAGCAGCCAAAACCACGGACCAGAAGAGACCCAGTACTTC. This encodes CASSQNHGPEETQYF. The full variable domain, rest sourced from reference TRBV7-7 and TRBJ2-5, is GAGVSQSPRYKVTKRGQDVTLRCDPISSHATLYWYQQALGQGPEFLTYFNYEAQPDKSGLPSDRFSAERPEGSISTLTIQRTEQRDSAMYRCASSQNHGPEETQYFGPGTRLLVL.

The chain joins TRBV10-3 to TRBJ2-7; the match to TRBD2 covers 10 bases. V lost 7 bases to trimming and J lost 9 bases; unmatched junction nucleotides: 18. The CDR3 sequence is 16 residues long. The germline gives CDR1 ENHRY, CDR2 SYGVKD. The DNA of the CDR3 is TGTGCCATCATGGACGCAGCGGGAGGGCCACAGTCTGTGCAGTACTTC. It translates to CAIMDAAGGPQSVQYF.

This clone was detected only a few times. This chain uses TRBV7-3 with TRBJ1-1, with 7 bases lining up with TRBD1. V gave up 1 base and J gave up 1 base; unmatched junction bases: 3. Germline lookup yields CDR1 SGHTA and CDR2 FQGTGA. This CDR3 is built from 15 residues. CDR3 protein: CASSLIRTGNTEAFF. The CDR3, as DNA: TGTGCCAGCAGCTTAATTCGGACAGGGAACACTGAAGCTTTCTTT.

The CDR3 DNA reads TGCGCCAGCAGCTTGGTTGGCGGGGGGGCCGGCGAGCAGTACTTC. Translated: CASSLVGGGAGEQYF. The chain joins TRBV5-1 to TRBJ2-7; 9 positions agree with TRBD2. Germline-derived CDR1 and CDR2 are SGHRS and YFSETQ. The V and J ends lost 0 bases and 6 bases, in that order; junction bases with no gene match: 7. The CDR3 contains 15 residues.

CDR3 in DNA: TGTGCCAGCGTGACCGACTCTGGAAACACCATATATTTT. This codes for CASVTDSGNTIYF. V is TRBV6-5 and J is TRBJ1-3; D gene ambiguous. Germline CDR1 and CDR2: MNHEY and SVGAGI. The CDR3 is 13 residues long. The V end lost 8 bases, the J end lost 0 bases, and 8 bases lay between the germline ends.

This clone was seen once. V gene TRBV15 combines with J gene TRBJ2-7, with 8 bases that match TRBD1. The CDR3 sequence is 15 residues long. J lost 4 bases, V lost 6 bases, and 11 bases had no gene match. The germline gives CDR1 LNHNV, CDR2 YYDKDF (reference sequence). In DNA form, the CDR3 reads TGTGCCACCAGTCTAGGTGACAGGGGATTATACGAGCAGTACTTC. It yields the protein CATSLGDRGLYEQYF.

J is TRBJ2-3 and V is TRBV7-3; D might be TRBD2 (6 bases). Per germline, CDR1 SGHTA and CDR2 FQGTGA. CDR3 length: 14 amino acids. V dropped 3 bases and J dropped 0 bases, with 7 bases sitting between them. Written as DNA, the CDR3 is TGTGCCAGCAGCTTGAGCGGGAGCACAGATACGCAGTATTTT. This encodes CASSLSGSTDTQYF.